Described below is a single TCR beta chain sequence and its context. Its antigen has not been determined. The record has no base qualities; no much larger clone is one base away. This entry is derived from a study of CD8 T cells in ankylosing spondylitis (dated by TCRdb to about 2017). With respect to the entire study: T cell receptor beta repertoires were profiled in healthy donors and ankylosing spondylitis patients so that disease-linked TCR variants could be found. The full study cohort was made up of over 20 ankylosing spondylitis patients and 108 healthy donors. Peripheral blood was sampled, and synovial fluid was additionally collected from ankylosing spondylitis patients.

Results and caveats for the whole study, not just this receptor: The disease-linked clones were reported as significantly enriched in matched synovial fluid samples from ankylosing spondylitis patients. Blood from ankylosing spondylitis patients appeared to be characterized by a TCR beta motif made up of several highly homologous amino acid variants. Some motif variants had previously been reported in the synovial fluid and blood of reactive arthritis patients, which suggests shared mechanisms of disease initiation. The disease-linked clones had a CD8+ phenotype and were found at relatively low frequencies in peripheral blood.

The data were produced on an Illumina HiSeq 2500. TCR beta libraries were prepared by quantitative 5'-RACE with molecular barcodes. Under the source paper's analysis protocol: A new computational method based on a probabilistic model of VDJ rearrangement was used to identify disease-linked TCR variants. Clones were called with MiXCR by TCRdb after fastp trimmed the public reads at Q25, and only in-frame beta chains were retained. Under each unique CDR3 protein, matching rows form one entry showing the most common genes and DNA. The V and J calls here are based on TCRdb, not the publication. Recorded for this sample are roughly 150,000 distinct CDR3 sequences; 7.3% of them occurred a single time. The ten top clones hold 9.5% to 15% of the sample. There are 14 amino acids in the CDR3, from cysteine to phenylalanine inclusive. Only the CDR3 DNA stays, 42 bases, in frame from base 1. The germline V gene sets CDR1 to MDHEN and CDR2 to SYDVKM. Germline trimming amounts to 4 bases on V and 5 bases on J, with 8 as the count of junction bases outside the gene matches.

The clonotype originates from a female donor with ankylosing spondylitis or in good health (not recorded which). Sequencing was performed on blood, either unsorted or a sorted T cell fraction (not recorded which). The V gene is TRBV28 and the J gene is TRBJ2-7; a stretch of 7 junction bases matches TRBD1. The CDR3 region: CASSWTGRDDEQYF. Read as DNA, the sequence is TGTGCCAGCAGTTGGACAGGTCGGGATGACGAGCAGTACTTC.